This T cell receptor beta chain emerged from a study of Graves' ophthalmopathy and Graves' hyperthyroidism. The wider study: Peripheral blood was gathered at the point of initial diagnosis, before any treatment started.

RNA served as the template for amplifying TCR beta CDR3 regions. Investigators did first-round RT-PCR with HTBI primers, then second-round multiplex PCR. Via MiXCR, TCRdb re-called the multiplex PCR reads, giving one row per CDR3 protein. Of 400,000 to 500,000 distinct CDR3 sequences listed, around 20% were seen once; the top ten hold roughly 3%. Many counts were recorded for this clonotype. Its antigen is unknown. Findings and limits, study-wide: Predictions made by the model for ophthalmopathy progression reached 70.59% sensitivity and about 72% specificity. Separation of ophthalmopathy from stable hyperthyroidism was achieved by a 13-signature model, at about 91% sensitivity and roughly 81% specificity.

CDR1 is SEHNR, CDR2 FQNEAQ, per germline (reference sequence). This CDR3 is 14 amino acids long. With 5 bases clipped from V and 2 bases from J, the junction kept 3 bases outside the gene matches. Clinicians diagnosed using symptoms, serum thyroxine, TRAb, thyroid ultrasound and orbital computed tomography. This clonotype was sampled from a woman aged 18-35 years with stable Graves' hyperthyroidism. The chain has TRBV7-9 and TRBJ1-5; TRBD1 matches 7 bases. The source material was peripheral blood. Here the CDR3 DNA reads TGTGCCAGCAGCACAGACAGGGGCAATCAGCCCCAGCATTTT. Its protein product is CASSTDRGNQPQHF.